Described below is a single TCR beta chain sequence and its context. Its antigen remains unidentified. The entry originates in a study of cytomegalovirus exposure and HLA in healthy donors. Across the study: The approximately 120 validation repertoires, a later analysis reported, used the same platform as the roughly 710 first-cohort repertoires.

Measured with immunoSEQ multiplex PCR; TCRdb has only the in-frame clones, and not every one. The sample contains around 70,000 clones, around 94% of which appear only once. Study-level points and caveats: Researchers catalogued approximately 170 TCR beta chains as cytomegalovirus-associated. According to a later analysis, TCR clusters from the first cohort tended to co-occur in the 100 to 150 validation repertoires. Specificity of a few CMV-associated chains for CMV antigens was verified in vitro.

The V gene's germline CDR1 is GTSNPN and CDR2 SVGIG (reference sequence). This CDR3 region has 13 residues. The J segment lost 4 bases and the V segment lost 5 bases, leaving 4 bases of the junction unmatched. Sequencing input: PBMCs. The sequence was collected from a man between 18 and 29 years old in good health and CMV-seropositive. The chain has TRBV30 and TRBJ2-3, with 9 bases matching TRBD1. The CDR3 spells CAWGQGSSDTQYF. The CDR3 nucleotides are TGTGCCTGGGGACAGGGGAGCTCAGATACGCAGTATTTT.